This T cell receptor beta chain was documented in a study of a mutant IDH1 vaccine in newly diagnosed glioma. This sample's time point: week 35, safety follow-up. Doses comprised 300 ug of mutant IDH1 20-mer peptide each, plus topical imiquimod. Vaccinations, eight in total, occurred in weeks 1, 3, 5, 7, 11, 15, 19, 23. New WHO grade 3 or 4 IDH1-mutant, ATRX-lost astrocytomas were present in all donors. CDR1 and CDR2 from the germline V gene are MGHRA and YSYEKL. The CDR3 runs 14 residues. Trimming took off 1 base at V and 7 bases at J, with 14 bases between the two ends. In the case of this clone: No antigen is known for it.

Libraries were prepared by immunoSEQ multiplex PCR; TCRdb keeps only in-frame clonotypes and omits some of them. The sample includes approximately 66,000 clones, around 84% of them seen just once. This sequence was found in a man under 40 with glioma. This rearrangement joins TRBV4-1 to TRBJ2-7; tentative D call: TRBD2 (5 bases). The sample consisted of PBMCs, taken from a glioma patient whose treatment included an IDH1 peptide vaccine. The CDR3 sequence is CASSQAYQDSEQYF. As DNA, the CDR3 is TGCGCCAGCAGCCAAGCTTACCAGGACTCTGAGCAGTACTTC.